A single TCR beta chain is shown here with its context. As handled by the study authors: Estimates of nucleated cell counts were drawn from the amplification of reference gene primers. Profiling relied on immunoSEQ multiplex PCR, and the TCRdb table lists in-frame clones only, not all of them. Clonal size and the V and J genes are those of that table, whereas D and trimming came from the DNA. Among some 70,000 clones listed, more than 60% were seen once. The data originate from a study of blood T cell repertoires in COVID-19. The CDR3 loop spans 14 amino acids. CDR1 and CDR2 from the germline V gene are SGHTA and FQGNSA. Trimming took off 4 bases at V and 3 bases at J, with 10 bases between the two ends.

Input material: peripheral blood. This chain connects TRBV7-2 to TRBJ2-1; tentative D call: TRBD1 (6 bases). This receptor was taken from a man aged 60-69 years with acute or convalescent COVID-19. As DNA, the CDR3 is TGTGCCAGCAGCTCGGACAGTCTCTACAATGAGCAGTTCTTC. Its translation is CASSSDSLYNEQFF.